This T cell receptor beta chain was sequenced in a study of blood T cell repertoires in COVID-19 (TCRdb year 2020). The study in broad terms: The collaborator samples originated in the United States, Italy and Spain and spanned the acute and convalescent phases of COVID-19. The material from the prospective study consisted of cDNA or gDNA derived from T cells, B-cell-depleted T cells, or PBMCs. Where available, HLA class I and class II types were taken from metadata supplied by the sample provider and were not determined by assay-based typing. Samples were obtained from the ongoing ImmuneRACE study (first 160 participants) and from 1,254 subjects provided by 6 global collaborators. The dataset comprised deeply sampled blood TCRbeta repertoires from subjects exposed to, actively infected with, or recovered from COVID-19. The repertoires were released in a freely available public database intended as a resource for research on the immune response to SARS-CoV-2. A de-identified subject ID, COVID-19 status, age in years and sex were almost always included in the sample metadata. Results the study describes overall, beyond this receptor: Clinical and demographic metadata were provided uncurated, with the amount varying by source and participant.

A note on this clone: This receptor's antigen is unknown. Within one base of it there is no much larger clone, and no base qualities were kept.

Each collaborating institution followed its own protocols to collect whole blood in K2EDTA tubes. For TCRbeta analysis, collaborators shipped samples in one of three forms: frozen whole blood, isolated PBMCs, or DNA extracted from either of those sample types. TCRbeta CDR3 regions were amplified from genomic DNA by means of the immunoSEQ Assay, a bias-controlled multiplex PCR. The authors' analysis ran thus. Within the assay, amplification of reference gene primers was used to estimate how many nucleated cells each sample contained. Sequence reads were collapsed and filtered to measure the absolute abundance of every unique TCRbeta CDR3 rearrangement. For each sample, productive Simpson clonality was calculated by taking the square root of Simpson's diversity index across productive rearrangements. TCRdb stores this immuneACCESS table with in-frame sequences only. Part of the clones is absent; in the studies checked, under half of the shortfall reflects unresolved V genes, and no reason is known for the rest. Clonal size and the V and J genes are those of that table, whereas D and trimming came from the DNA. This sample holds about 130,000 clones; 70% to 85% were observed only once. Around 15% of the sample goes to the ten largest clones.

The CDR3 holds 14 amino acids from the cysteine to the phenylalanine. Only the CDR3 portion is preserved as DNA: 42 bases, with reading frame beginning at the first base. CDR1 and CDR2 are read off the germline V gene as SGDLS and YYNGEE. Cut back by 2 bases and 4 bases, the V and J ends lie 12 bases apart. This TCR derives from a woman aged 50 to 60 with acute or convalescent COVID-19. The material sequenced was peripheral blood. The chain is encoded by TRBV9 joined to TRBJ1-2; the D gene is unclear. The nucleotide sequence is TGTGCCAGCAGCGTCCAACAGAGCTCCTATGGCTACACCTTC. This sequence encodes CASSVQQSSYGYTF.